This T cell receptor beta chain appears in the sequencing data of a study of early stage breast cancer tumors. This clone appeared a few times. Assay: immunoSEQ multiplex PCR; the TCRdb copy retains only in-frame clones and omits some. The repertoire holds some 28,000 clones, with roughly three fifths as singletons. The J segment lost 4 bases and the V segment lost 1 base, leaving 4 bases of the junction unmatched. Germline CDR1 reads MNHEY; CDR2 reads SMNVEV (reference sequence). The CDR3 is 15 residues long. This clonotype was sampled from a person between 45 and 65 years old with breast cancer. The sample was breast tumor tissue. The chain joins TRBV27 to TRBJ2-5; 9 bases agree with TRBD1. This CDR3 reads CASSLWAGQGETQYF. The CDR3 DNA sequence: TGTGCCAGCAGTTTATGGGCGGGACAGGGAGAGACCCAGTACTTC.